Following are 8 T cell receptor beta chains from one sample sequenced in a study of T-cell reconstitution after alpha-beta-depleted transplantation in children (dated by TCRdb to the mid-2010s). The sample's treatment or condition label is to be understood as: allogeneic hematopoietic cell transplantation with graft depleted of TCRalphabeta T cells and CD19 B cells. Libraries were made using PCR. Sequencing was carried out with an Illumina HiSeq 2500. Molecular barcoding was employed in the preparation of TCR libraries, with unique molecular identifiers being used to normalize TCRbeta repertoire quantification. TCRdb reran the public reads through fastp at Q25 and MiXCR, keeping productive beta chains. Entries are consolidated by CDR3 protein sequence, retaining the most common genes and DNA. In all, the sample holds around 670,000 distinct CDR3 sequences, and less than 15% of those were seen once. The ten most abundant clones make up 0.79% of the sample.

The specimen comprised PBMCs, sampled before TCRalphabeta/CD19-depleted stem cell transplant. The source is a girl aged 2 to 9 with congenital amegakaryocytic thrombocytopenia, due to receive a stem cell transplant.

This clonotype was seen many times. This chain links TRBV5-5 with TRBJ2-1; D not resolved. Germline values: CDR1 SGHKS, CDR2 YYEKEE (reference sequence). V dropped 1 base and J dropped 5 bases, with 10 bases sitting between them. The CDR3 loop spans 14 amino acids. CDR3 bases: TGTGCCAGCAGCTTGACCACCCGGGACAATGAGCAGTTCTTC. It encodes CASSLTTRDNEQFF.

The sample holds many counts of this clonotype. This chain uses TRBV29-1 with TRBJ1-2; D unresolved. Germline values: CDR1 SQVTM, CDR2 ANQGSEA. This CDR3 has 15 amino acids. Trimming pared 0 bases from V and 2 bases from J, leaving 13 bases between. CDR3 protein: CSVEDRRRANYGYTF. CDR3 coding DNA: TGCAGCGTTGAAGATCGTCGCCGGGCCAACTATGGCTACACCTTC.

In this sample, this clonotype turned up many times. The chain combines TRBV5-1 with TRBJ2-1; perhaps TRBD2 as D (6 bases). The CDR3 extends over 15 amino acids. In germline, CDR1 is SGHRS, CDR2 YFSETQ. Trimming cost V 4 bases and J 2 bases, with 13 bases left between them. CDR3 DNA sequence: TGCGCCAGCAGCAGCCGGGACTTAACCTACAATGAGCAGTTCTTC. Protein product: CASSSRDLTYNEQFF.

This clonotype has at least ten counts. This chain's CDR3 is CASSLAASGRIDEQYF. The CDR3, as DNA: TGTGCCAGCAGCTTAGCGGCAAGCGGGAGGATCGACGAGCAGTACTTC. The V and J genes are TRBV7-6 and TRBJ2-7; 9 bases align to TRBD2. V was pared by 0 bases and J by 5 bases, with 8 bases of the junction left unmatched. Germline V CDR1 and CDR2: SGHVS, FNYEAQ. The CDR3 is 16 amino acids.

This clonotype appeared many times. The chain uses TRBV29-1 and TRBJ2-5; D is undetermined. The CDR3 contains 11 residues. CDR1 is SQVTM, CDR2 ANQGSEA, per germline. The V gene lost 4 bases and the J gene lost 2 bases, with 5 bases spanning the gap. The CDR3, as DNA: TGCAGCGTTGTTCAGCAAGAGACCCAGTACTTC. Residues: CSVVQQETQYF.

The chain uses TRBV7-2 and TRBJ2-6; 7 bases match TRBD1. Germline values: CDR1 SGHTA, CDR2 FQGNSA. The CDR3 consists of 16 residues. J lost 2 bases, V lost 7 bases, and 8 bases had no gene match. The CDR3 sequence is CASIDRVITGANVLTF. In nucleotides, the CDR3 is TGTGCCAGCATCGACAGGGTAATAACTGGGGCCAACGTCCTGACTTTC.

This clonotype was observed a few times. V gene TRBV27 combines with J gene TRBJ2-7; D uncertain. The length of the CDR3 is 15 residues. The V and J ends lost 0 bases and 3 bases respectively, with 12 bases between them. CDR1 is MNHEY and CDR2 is SMNVEV in the germline V gene (reference sequence). Here the CDR3 reads CASSLSAGEIYEQYF. In DNA form, the CDR3 reads TGTGCCAGCAGTTTATCGGCAGGTGAGATCTACGAGCAGTACTTC.

This chain links TRBV29-1 with TRBJ2-1, with D perhaps matching TRBD1 (7 bases). The CDR3 length is 14 residues. Germline V gives CDR1 SQVTM, CDR2 ANQGSEA. Trimming removed 2 bases from V and 7 bases from J, with 15 bases in between. In DNA form, the CDR3 reads TGCAGCGTTGAATGGCAGGGGGGAATGAATGAGCAGTTCTTC. This encodes CSVEWQGGMNEQFF.